This TCR beta chain originates from a study of Graves' ophthalmopathy and Graves' hyperthyroidism (dated by TCRdb to 2016 to 2019). With regard to the full study: Hyperthyroidism was defined as stable when no progression to ophthalmopathy occurred within 18 months of follow-up. Once sampling was done, hyperthyroidism patients were given methimazole at a starting dose of 30 mg daily, while ophthalmopathy patients were given high-dose intravenous methylprednisolone. An independent validation cohort was composed of approximately 18 hyperthyroidism patients and around 16 patients who later progressed from hyperthyroidism to ophthalmopathy. In total, 135 blood samples were TCR-sequenced: approximately 40 ophthalmopathy, approximately 80 hyperthyroidism and approximately 17 hyperthyroidism-to-ophthalmopathy patients. T-cell repertoires of thyroid tissue and blood were compared in 5 or 6 hyperthyroidism patients. To explore V-J signatures that separate ophthalmopathy from hyperthyroidism, a discovery set of more than 95 patients was enrolled, consisting of 40 to 45 with ophthalmopathy and approximately 60 with stable hyperthyroidism. To tell Graves' ophthalmopathy apart from Graves' hyperthyroidism, and to predict which patients would progress to ophthalmopathy, the study relied on TCR beta repertoire signatures. Results and caveats for the whole study, not just this receptor: No statistical method was used to set the sample size in advance, and the investigators knew which group each participant was assigned to. In cross-validation, the 13-signature model distinguished ophthalmopathy from stable hyperthyroidism with around 86% sensitivity and roughly 84% specificity, while in the test set the corresponding values were about 80% and 75%. In validation, the model predicted ophthalmopathy progression with about 71% sensitivity and around 72% specificity; some 13 predicted patients were CT-confirmed with GO in a median of approximately six months. Most expanded thyroid clonotypes with a frequency above 0.001 also appeared in blood, which suggests that blood repertoires may reflect the immune response in the thyroid.

Hyperthyroidism patients were newly diagnosed, were aged 18 to 65 years, and had a disease duration under 2 months. Patients were excluded if they had other autoimmune diseases, uncontrolled infections, pregnancy or lactation. Clinical symptoms, serum thyroxine, TRAb, thyroid ultrasound and orbital computed tomography were used for diagnosis. Total RNA was extracted with Trizol reagent and quality-checked on an Agilent 2100 Bioanalyzer. For repertoire sequencing, TCR beta CDR3 regions were amplified from RNA transcripts. The first round was an RT-PCR using HTBI primers with the Qiagen OneStep RT-PCR kit, and this first round was followed by a second-round multiplex PCR, then size selection and purification. The libraries underwent paired-end sequencing with 100 bp reads on an Illumina HiSeq2000. Per the authors' processing: SOAPnuke was used for read processing, and reads with adapters, uncalled bases, a mean Phred below 15, or no exact constant-primer or identifier match were discarded. COPE v1.2.5 was used to merge high-quality paired reads. Clonotypes were defined as unique nucleotide sequences and were aligned to IMGT TRB V, D and J references using MiTCR v1.1. The analysis was limited to V-J combinations with a frequency above 0.0001, which together covered roughly 99% of the repertoires. For each V-J combination, a TCR clonal expansion and chaos score was defined as the ratio of F50 clonal expansion to chaos observed in the TCRdist matrix. Welch's t-statistics and random forest were used to narrow the features down to about a dozen V-J combinations, which were then fed into a naive Bayes classifier. Thyroid-blood repertoire similarity was quantified with the Morisita-Horn index. TCRdb trimmed public reads at Q25 via fastp, called clones via MiXCR and kept in-frame beta chains. Identical CDR3 proteins give one entry, which carries the most common genes and DNA. V and J calls and clone size were set by TCRdb, not the authors. The sample table records around 520,000 distinct CDR3 sequences; under 40% of these occur just once. Clones ranked in the top ten supply 3.5% to 5% of the sample.

V is cut back by 5 bases and J by 4 bases, with 5 bases in the junction unmatched. From its cysteine to its phenylalanine, the CDR3 spans 13 amino acids. The kept DNA is CDR3 alone, 39 bases in frame from the first base. The germline V gene gives CDR1 as SGHVS and CDR2 as FNYEAQ. There are many counts of this clonotype. The antigen it binds to is not known. Base-call qualities are not available, and no considerably larger clone is one nucleotide away. The rearrangement combines TRBV7-6 with TRBJ2-7, and 7 junction bases match TRBD1. The specimen sequenced was peripheral blood or thyroid tissue (not recorded which). This sequence originates from an adult man with Graves' hyperthyroidism. In nucleotide form, the sequence is TGTGCCAGCAGCAACCGGGACAGTTACGAGCAGTACTTC. This yields the protein CASSNRDSYEQYF.